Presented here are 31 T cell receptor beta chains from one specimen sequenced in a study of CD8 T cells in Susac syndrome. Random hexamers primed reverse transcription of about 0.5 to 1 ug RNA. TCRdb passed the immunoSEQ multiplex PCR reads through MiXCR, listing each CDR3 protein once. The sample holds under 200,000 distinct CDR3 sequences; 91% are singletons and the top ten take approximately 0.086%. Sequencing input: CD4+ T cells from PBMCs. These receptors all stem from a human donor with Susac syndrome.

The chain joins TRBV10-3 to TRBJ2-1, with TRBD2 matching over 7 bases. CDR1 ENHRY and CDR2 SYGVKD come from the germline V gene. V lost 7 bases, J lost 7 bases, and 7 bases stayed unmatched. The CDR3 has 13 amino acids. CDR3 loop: CAINDGRINEQFF. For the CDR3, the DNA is TGTGCCATCAACGACGGGAGGATAAATGAGCAGTTCTTC.

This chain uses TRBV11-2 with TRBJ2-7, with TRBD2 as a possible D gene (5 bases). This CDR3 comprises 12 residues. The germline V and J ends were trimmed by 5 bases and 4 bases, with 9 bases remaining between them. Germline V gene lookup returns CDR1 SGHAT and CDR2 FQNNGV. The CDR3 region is CASSRPGYEQYF. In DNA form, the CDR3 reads TGTGCCAGCAGCCGACCGGGGTACGAGCAGTACTTC. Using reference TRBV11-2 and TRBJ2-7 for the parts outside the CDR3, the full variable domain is EAGVAQSPRYKIIEKRQSVAFWCNPISGHATLYWYQQILGQGPKLLIQFQNNGVVDDSQLPKDRFSAERLKGVDSTLKIQPAKLEDSAVYLCASSRPGYEQYFGPGTRLTVT.

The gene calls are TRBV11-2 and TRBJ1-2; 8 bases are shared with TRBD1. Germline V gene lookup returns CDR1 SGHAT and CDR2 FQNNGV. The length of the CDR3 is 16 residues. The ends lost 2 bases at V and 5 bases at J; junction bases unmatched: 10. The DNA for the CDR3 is TGTGCCAGCAGCTTACTGGACAGGGTATCTCGGTATGGCTACACCTTC. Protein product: CASSLLDRVSRYGYTF. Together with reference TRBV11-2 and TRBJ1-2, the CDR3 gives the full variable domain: EAGVAQSPRYKIIEKRQSVAFWCNPISGHATLYWYQQILGQGPKLLIQFQNNGVVDDSQLPKDRFSAERLKGVDSTLKIQPAKLEDSAVYLCASSLLDRVSRYGYTFGSGTRLTVV.

The CDR3: CSARTSTENYGYTF. CDR3 DNA: TGCAGTGCTAGGACCTCGACAGAAAACTATGGCTACACCTTC. V gene TRBV20-1 combines with J gene TRBJ1-2; tentative D call: TRBD1 (5 bases). The germline V gene has CDR1 DFQATT and CDR2 SNEGSKA (reference sequence). Trimming took off 3 bases at V and 2 bases at J, with 13 bases between the two ends. The length of the CDR3 is 14 residues.

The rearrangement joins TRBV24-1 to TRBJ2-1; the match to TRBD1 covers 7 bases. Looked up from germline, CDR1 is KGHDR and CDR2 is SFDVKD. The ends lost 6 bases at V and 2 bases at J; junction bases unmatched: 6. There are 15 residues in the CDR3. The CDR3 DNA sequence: TGTGCCACCAGTTCAGGGGGACCCCCCTACAATGAGCAGTTCTTC. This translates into CATSSGGPPYNEQFF.

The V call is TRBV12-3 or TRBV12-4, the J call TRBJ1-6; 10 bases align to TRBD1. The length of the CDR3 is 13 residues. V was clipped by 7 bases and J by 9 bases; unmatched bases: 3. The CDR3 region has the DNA TGTGCCAGCACCCGGGACAGGGGTTCACCCCTCCACTTT. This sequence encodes CASTRDRGSPLHF.

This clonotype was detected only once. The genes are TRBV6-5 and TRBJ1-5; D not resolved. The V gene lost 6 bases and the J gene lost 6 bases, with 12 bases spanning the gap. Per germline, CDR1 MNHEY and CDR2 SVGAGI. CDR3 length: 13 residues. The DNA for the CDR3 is TGTGCCAGCAGCTCACGTCACTTTCAGCCCCAGCATTTT. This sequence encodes CASSSRHFQPQHF.

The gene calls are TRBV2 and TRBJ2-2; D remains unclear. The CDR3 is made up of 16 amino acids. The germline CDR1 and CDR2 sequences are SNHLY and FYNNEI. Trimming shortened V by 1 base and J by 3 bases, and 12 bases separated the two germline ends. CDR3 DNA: TGTGCCAGCAGTGAAGGGTCTCCCGGTTACACCGGGGAGCTGTTTTTT. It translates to CASSEGSPGYTGELFF.

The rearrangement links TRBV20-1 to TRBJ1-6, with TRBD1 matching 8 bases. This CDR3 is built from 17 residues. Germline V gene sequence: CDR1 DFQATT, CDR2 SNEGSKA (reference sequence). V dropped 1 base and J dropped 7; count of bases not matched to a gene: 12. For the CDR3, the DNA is TGCAGTGCTAGAGGGGGTGGGGCAGGGGGCGAAAATTCACCCCTCCACTTT. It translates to CSARGGGAGGENSPLHF.

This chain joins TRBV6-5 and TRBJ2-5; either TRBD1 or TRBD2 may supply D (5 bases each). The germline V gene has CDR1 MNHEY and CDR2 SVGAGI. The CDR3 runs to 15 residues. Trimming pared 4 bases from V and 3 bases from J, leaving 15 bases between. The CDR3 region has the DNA TGTGCCAGCAGTTTTTGGGGGTCAGGAGAAGAGACCCAGTACTTC. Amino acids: CASSFWGSGEETQYF.

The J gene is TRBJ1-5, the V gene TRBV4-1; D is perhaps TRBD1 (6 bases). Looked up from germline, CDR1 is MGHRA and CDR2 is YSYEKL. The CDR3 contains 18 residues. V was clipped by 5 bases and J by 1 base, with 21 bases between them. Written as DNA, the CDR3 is TGCGCCAGCAGCAATAGAGGAGGGGAGGGGGTCAGCAATCAGCCCCAGCATTTT. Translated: CASSNRGGEGVSNQPQHF.

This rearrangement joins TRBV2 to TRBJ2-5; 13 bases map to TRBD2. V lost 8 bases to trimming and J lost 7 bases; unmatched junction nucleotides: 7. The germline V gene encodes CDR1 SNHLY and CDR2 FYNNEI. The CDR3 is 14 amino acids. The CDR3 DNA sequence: TGTGCCAGCCGACTAGCGGGGGGCGTTGGGACCCAGTACTTC. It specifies CASRLAGGVGTQYF.

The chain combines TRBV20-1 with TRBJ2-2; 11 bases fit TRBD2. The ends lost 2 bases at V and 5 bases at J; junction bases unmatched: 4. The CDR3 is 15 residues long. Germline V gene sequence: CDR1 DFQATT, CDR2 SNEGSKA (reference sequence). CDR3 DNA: TGCAGTGCTAGAACTAGCGGGAGTTTTACCGGGGAGCTGTTTTTT. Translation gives CSARTSGSFTGELFF.

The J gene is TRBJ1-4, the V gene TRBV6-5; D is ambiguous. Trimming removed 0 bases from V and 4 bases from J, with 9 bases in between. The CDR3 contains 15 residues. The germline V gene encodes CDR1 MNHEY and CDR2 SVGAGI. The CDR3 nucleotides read TGTGCCAGCAGTTACTCCGGACTGATTAATGAAAAACTGTTTTTT. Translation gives CASSYSGLINEKLFF.

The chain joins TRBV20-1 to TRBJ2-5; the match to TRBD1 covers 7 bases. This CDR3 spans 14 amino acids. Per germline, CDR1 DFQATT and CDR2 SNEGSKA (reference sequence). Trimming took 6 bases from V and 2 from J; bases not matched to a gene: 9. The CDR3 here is CSAYRDSTQETQYF. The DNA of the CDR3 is TGCAGTGCATACCGGGACAGCACACAAGAGACCCAGTACTTC.

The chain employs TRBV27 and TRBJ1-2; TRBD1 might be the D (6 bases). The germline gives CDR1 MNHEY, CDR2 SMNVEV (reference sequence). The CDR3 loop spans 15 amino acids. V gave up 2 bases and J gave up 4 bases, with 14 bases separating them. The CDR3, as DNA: TGTGCCAGCAGTTTAAAGGCGACAGGTTTCTATGGCTACACCTTC. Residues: CASSLKATGFYGYTF.

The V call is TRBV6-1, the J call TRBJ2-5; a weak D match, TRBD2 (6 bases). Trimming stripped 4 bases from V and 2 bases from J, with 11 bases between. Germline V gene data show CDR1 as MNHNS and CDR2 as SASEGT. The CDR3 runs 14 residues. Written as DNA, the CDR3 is TGTGCCAGCAGTGCTCGTGGGGGGCAAGAGACCCAGTACTTC. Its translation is CASSARGGQETQYF.

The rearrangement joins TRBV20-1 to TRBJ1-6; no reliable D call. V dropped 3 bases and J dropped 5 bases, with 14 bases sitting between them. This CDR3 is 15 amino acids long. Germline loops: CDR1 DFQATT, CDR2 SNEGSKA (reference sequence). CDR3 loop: CSASIFSLNNSPLHF. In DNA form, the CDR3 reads TGCAGTGCTAGTATATTCAGCCTAAATAATTCACCCCTCCACTTT.

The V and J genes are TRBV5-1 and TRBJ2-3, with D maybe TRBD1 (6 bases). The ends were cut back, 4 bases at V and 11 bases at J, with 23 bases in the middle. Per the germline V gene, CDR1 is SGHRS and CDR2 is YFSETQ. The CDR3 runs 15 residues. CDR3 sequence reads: CASSEQPGQSSKQYF. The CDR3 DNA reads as TGCGCCAGCAGCGAACAACCGGGACAATCCAGTAAGCAGTATTTT.

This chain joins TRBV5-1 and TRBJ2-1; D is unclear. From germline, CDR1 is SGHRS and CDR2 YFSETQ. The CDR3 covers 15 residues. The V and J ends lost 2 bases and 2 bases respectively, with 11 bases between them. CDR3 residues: CASSFYTPPYNEQFF. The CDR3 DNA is TGCGCCAGCAGCTTTTATACACCCCCCTACAATGAGCAGTTCTTC.

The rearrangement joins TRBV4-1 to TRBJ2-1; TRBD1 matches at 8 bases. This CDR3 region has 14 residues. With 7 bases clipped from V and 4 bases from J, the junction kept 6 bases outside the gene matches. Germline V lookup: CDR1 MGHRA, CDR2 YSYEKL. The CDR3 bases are TGCGCCAGCAACCAGGGACAGGTTTACAATGAGCAGTTCTTC. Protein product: CASNQGQVYNEQFF.

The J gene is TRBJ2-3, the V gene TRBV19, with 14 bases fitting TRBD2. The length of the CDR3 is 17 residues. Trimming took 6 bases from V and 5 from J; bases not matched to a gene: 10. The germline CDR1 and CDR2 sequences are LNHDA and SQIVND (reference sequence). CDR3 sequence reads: CASRAVGLAGGGDTQYF. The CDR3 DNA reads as TGTGCCAGTAGAGCCGTCGGACTAGCGGGAGGAGGAGATACGCAGTATTTT.

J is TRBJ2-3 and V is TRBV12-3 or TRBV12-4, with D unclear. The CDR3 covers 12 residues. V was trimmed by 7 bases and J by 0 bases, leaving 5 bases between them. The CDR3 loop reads CASTPSTDTQYF. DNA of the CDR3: TGTGCCAGCACCCCAAGCACAGATACGCAGTATTTT.

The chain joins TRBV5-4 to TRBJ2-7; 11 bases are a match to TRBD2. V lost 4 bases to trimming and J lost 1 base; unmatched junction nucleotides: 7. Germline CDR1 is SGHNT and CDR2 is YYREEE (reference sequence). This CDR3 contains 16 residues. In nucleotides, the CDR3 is TGTGCCAGCAGCCGATACGGGACTAGCGGTTCCTACGAGCAGTACTTC. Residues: CASSRYGTSGSYEQYF.

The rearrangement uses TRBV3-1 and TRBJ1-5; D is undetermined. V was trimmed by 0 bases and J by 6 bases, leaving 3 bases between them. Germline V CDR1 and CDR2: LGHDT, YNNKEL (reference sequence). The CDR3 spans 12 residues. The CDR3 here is CASSQDGQPQHF. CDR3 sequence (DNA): TGTGCCAGCAGCCAAGATGGTCAGCCCCAGCATTTT.

As DNA, the CDR3 is TGCAGTGCTAGAGGGTGGGTACTAGCGGACCAAGAGACCCAGTACTTC. Its translation is CSARGWVLADQETQYF. The chain has TRBV20-1 and TRBJ2-5; 8 nucleotides agree with TRBD2. Germline CDR1 DFQATT, CDR2 SNEGSKA (reference sequence). This CDR3 is built from 16 residues. V lost 1 base and J lost 0; bases outside the gene matches: 7.

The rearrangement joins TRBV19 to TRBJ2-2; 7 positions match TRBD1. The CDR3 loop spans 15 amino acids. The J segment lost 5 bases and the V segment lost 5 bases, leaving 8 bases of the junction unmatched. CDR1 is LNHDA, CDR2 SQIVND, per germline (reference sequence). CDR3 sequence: CASSRSLQGTGELFF. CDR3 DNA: TGTGCCAGTAGTCGTAGCCTACAGGGGACCGGGGAGCTGTTTTTT. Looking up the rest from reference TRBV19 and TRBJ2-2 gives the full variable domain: DGGITQSPKYLFRKEGQNVTLSCEQNLNHDAMYWYRQDPGQGLRLIYYSQIVNDFQKGDIAEGYSVSREKKESFPLTVTSAQKNPTAFYLCASSRSLQGTGELFFGEGSRLTVL.

CDR3 loop: CASSYSPDGYTF. The CDR3 bases are TGTGCCAGCAGTTACTCCCCCGATGGCTACACCTTC. The J gene is TRBJ1-2, the V gene TRBV6-6, with D uncertain. The CDR3 extends over 12 amino acids. Germline V gene sequence: CDR1 MNHNY, CDR2 SVGAGI (reference sequence). Trimming stripped 0 bases from V and 6 bases from J, with 5 bases between.

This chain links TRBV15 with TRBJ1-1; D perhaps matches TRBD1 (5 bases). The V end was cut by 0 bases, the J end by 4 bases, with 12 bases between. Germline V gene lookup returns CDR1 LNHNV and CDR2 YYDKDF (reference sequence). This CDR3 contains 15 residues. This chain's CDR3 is CATSRDRGGGTEAFF. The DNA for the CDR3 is TGTGCCACCAGCAGAGATCGCGGGGGAGGCACTGAAGCTTTCTTT.

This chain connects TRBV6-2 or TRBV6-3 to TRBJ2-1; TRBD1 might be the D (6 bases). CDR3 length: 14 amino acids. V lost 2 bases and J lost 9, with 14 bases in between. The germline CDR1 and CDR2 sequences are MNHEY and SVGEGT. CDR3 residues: CASSYGSRGGEQFF. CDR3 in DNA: TGTGCCAGCAGTTACGGGTCACGAGGGGGTGAGCAGTTCTTC.

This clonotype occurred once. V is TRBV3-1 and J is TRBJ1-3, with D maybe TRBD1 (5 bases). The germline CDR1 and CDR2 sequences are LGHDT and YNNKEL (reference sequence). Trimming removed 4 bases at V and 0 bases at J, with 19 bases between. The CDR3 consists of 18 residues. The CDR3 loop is CASSRLPGGARSGNTIYF. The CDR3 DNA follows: TGTGCCAGCAGCCGATTACCCGGGGGAGCACGCTCTGGAAACACCATATATTTT.